This T cell receptor (beta chain) came from a study of T cells in Graves' hyperthyroidism and ophthalmopathy. Study context: Initial diagnosis, before any treatment, was when peripheral blood was collected.

Stable Graves' hyperthyroidism meant no ophthalmopathy progression within 18 months. Hyperthyroidism was newly diagnosed in patients aged 18 to 65 (duration under 2 months). Lactation, pregnancy, other autoimmune disease or uncontrolled infection led to exclusion of patients. Regions amplified from RNA transcripts were the TCR beta CDR3 regions. The HTBI primer set drove a first-round RT-PCR of the TCR CDR3. TCRdb re-derived calls from the multiplex PCR reads in MiXCR, one entry per CDR3 protein. The sample shows over 700,000 distinct CDR3 sequences, approximately 36% of them seen only once. Sequenced: blood. The receptor comes from a woman aged 35 to 49 with Graves' hyperthyroidism.

The DNA for the CDR3 is TGTGCCAGCAGATCAAGCGGGGAGGGAGAGACCCAGTACTTC. Translation: CASRSSGEGETQYF. The rearrangement joins TRBV11-2 to TRBJ2-5; TRBD2 aligns across 7 bases. The CDR3 spans 14 residues. V was pared by 6 bases and J by 4 bases, with 8 bases of the junction left unmatched. CDR1 is SGHAT and CDR2 is FQNNGV in the germline V gene.